The 5 T cell receptor beta chains in this list originate from one sample, sequenced in a study of OX40 agonist ivuxolimab in advanced cancers. Profiling relied on immunoSEQ multiplex PCR, and the TCRdb table lists in-frame clones only, not all of them. The sample yields around 71,000 clones, about 88% seen once. The sample in question was CD4+ or CD8+ T cells sorted from blood, obtained in a trial of the OX40 agonist ivuxolimab. These TCRs come from an adult with an advanced solid tumor such as melanoma, head and neck, liver or kidney cancer.

The gene calls are TRBV10-3 and TRBJ1-2, with D possibly TRBD1 on 6 matching bases. With 10 bases removed from V and 2 bases from J, the gap between germline ends came to 17 bases. The CDR3 has 14 residues. Germline CDR1 ENHRY, CDR2 SYGVKD. CDR3 in DNA: TGTGCCACCCTACCACAGGGCGGAAACTATGGCTACACCTTC. Its protein product is CATLPQGGNYGYTF.

The V call is TRBV5-1, the J call TRBJ1-2; D gene unclear. V was shortened by 0 bases and J by 12 bases, with 9 bases between the two germline ends. The germline V gene encodes CDR1 SGHRS and CDR2 YFSETQ. There are 11 residues in the CDR3. DNA for the CDR3: TGCGCCAGCAGCTTGGGTGAGGGAAACACCTTC. The encoded protein is CASSLGEGNTF.

The V call is TRBV11-2, the J call TRBJ2-2; tentative D call: TRBD2 (5 bases). The CDR3 contains 13 residues. CDR1 is SGHAT and CDR2 is FQNNGV in the germline V gene. Trimming shortened V by 5 bases and J by 3 bases, and 7 bases separated the two germline ends. The CDR3 here is CASSPGDTGELFF. The DNA for the CDR3 is TGTGCCAGCAGCCCCGGGGACACCGGGGAGCTGTTTTTT.

The chain has TRBV18 and TRBJ2-5; TRBD2 agrees at 9 bases. CDR1 KGHSH and CDR2 LQKENI come from the germline V gene. The CDR3 extends over 15 amino acids. Losses at the gene ends were 0 bases for V and 5 bases for J; bases not matched to a gene: 4. The CDR3 DNA follows: TGTGCCAGCTCACCACCGCCGGCGGGAGGGGAGACCCAGTACTTC. Amino acids: CASSPPPAGGETQYF.

This chain links TRBV19 with TRBJ2-7; D may be TRBD1 (5 bases). The CDR3 length is 13 residues. V lost 3 bases and J lost 5, with 11 bases in between. Germline-derived CDR1 and CDR2 are LNHDA and SQIVND (reference sequence). CDR3 region: CASSIMQGDEQYF. Written as DNA, the CDR3 is TGTGCCAGTAGTATCATGCAGGGCGACGAGCAGTACTTC.